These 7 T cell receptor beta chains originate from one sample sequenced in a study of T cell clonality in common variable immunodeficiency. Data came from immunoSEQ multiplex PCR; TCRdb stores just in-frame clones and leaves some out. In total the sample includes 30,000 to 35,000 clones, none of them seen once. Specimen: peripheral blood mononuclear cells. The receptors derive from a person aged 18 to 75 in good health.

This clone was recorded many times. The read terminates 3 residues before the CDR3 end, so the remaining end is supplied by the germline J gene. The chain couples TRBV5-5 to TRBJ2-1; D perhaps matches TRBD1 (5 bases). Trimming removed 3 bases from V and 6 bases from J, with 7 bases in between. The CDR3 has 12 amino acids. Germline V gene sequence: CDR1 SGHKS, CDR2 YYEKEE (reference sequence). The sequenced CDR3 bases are TGTGCCAGCAGCTGGGGCCTCAATGAG. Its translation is CASSWGLNE. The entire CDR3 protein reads CASSWGLNEQFF.

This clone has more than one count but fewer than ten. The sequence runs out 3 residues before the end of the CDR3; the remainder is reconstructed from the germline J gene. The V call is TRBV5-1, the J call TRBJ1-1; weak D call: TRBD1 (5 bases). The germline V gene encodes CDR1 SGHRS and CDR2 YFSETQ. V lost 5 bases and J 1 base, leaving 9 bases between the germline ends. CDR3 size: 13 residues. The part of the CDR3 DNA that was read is TGCGCCAGCAGAATGGGGGGGAACACTGAA. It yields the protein CASRMGGNTE. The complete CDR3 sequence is CASRMGGNTEAFF.

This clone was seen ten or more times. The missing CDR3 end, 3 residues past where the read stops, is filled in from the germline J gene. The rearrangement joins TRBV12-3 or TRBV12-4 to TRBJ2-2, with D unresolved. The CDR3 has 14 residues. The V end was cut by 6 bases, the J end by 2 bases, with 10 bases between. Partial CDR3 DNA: TGTGCCAGCAGAACAGACGGCAACACCGGGGAG. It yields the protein CASRTDGNTGE. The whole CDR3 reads CASRTDGNTGELFF.

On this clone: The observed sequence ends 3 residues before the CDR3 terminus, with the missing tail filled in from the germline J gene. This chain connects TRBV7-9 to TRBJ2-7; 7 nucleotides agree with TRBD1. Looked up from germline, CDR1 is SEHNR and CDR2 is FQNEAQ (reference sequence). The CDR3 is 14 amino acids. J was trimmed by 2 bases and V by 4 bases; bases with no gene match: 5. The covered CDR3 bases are TGTGCCAGCAGCTATGACAGGGCAACCTACGAG. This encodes CASSYDRATYE. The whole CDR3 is CASSYDRATYEQYF. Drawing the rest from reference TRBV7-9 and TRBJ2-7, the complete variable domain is DTGVSQNPRHKITKRGQNVTFRCDPISEHNRLYWYRQTLGQGPEFLTYFQNEAQLEKSRLLSDRFSAERPKGSFSTLEIQRTEQGDSAMYLCASSYDRATYEQYFGPGTRLTVT.

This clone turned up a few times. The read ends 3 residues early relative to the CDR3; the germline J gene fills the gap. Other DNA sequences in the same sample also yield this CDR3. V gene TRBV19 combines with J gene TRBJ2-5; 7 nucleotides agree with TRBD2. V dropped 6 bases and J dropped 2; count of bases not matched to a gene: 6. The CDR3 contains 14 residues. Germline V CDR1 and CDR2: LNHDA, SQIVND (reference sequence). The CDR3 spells CASSETSAQETQYF. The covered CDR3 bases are TGTGCCAGTAGCGAAACTAGCGCTCAAGAGACC.

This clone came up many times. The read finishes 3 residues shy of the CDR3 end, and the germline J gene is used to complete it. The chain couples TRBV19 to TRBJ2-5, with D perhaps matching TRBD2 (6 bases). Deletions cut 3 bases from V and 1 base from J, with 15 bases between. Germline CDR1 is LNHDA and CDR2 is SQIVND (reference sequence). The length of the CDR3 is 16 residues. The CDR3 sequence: CASSIGGSGPQETQYF. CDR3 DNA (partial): TGTGCCAGTAGTATTGGGGGTAGCGGCCCCCAAGAGACC.

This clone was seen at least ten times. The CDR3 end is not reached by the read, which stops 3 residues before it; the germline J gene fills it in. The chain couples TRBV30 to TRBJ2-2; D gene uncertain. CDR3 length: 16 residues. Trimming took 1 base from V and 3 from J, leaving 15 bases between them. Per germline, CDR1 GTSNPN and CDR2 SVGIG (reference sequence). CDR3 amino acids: CAWSGRIGPDTGELFF. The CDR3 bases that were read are TGTGCCTGGAGTGGTCGTATAGGGCCTGACACCGGGGAG.